The T cell receptor (beta chain) under discussion was sequenced for a study of CD4 T cells in relation to SARS-CoV-2 and coronaviruses. Study in general: ViraFEST: approximately eleven-day antigen culture of PBMCs, then TCR beta CDR3 sequencing. Findings of the study overall: About 65% of donors had memory CD4+ clonotypes crossrecognizing SARS-CoV-2 and common cold coronavirus spike. The cross-reactivity analysis covered only spike protein, not other viral proteins.

Generated by immunoSEQ multiplex PCR, the TCRdb table keeps only in-frame clones and is missing some. Among roughly 21,000 clones listed, about 70% were seen once. About this clone: The antigen is unknown.

Unexposed donor CD4+ T cells date from about 2011-2018, before the COVID-19 pandemic. After roughly ten days of culture, CD4+ T cells were isolated. This CDR3 spans 16 amino acids. V trimming: 6 bases; J trimming: 4 bases; junction bases outside the gene matches: 7. CDR1 is MNHEY, CDR2 SVGEGT, per germline. This chain connects TRBV6-2 or TRBV6-3 to TRBJ2-2; 11 bases match TRBD2. The TCR sequence derives from a human donor in good health. Sequencing input: CD4+ T cells from PBMCs, cultured in vitro. CDR3 DNA: TGTGCCAGCAGCCGATATAGCGGGAGGGCCACCGGGGAGCTGTTTTTT. It specifies CASSRYSGRATGELFF.